One and the same sample provided the 9 T cell receptor beta chains below, sequenced in a study of cytomegalovirus exposure and HLA in healthy donors. It was with 60 Vbeta and 13 Jbeta primers that the PCR ran. Here immunoSEQ multiplex PCR was the method, and the copy in TCRdb shows in-frame clones only, minus some. The sample has tens of thousands of clones. Source material: PBMCs. All receptors derive from a human donor in good health.

The V gene is TRBV15, the J gene TRBJ2-7; D is unresolved. In germline, CDR1 is LNHNV, CDR2 YYDKDF (reference sequence). V shed 5 bases and J shed 2 bases, with 13 bases lying between them. The CDR3 loop spans 14 amino acids. CDR3 coding DNA: TGTGCCACCAGCGAGAGACTCGATGCCTACGAGCAGTACTTC. This encodes CATSERLDAYEQYF.

The chain recombines TRBV7-9 with TRBJ1-2, with a weak D call TRBD1 (5 bases). CDR1 is SEHNR, CDR2 FQNEAQ, per germline (reference sequence). CDR3 length: 15 residues. V gave up 1 base and J gave up 2 bases, with 11 bases separating them. This CDR3 reads CASSLVPGKNYGYTF. CDR3 coding DNA: TGTGCCAGCAGCTTAGTGCCAGGGAAAAACTATGGCTACACCTTC.

V and J are TRBV18 and TRBJ1-1; tentative D call: TRBD1 (5 bases). Trimming shortened V by 5 bases and J by 1 base, and 8 bases separated the two germline ends. Per the germline V gene, CDR1 is KGHSH and CDR2 is LQKENI. This CDR3 spans 13 amino acids. In DNA form, the CDR3 reads TGTGCCAGCTCAGCGGGACGGAACACTGAAGCTTTCTTT. Residues: CASSAGRNTEAFF.

The CDR3 reads CASSPPRTGGSYEQYF. Written as DNA, the CDR3 is TGTGCCAGCTCACCACCGAGGACAGGGGGCTCCTACGAGCAGTACTTC. J is TRBJ2-7 and V is TRBV18; 10 nucleotides align to TRBD1. This CDR3 has 16 residues. After removal of 0 bases from V and 0 bases from J, the junction contained 2 bases not matched to a gene. In germline, CDR1 is KGHSH, CDR2 LQKENI. Together with reference TRBV18 and TRBJ2-7, the CDR3 gives the full variable domain: NAGVMQNPRHLVRRRGQEARLRCSPMKGHSHVYWYRQLPEEGLKFMVYLQKENIIDESGMPKERFSAEFPKEGPSILRIQQVVRGDSAAYFCASSPPRTGGSYEQYFGPGTRLTVT.

The rearrangement uses TRBV19 and TRBJ1-5; D gene unclear. CDR1 LNHDA and CDR2 SQIVND come from the germline V gene (reference sequence). CDR3 length: 15 residues. Trimming stripped 1 base from V and 7 bases from J, with 14 bases between. CDR3 in DNA: TGTGCCAGTAGTATAGCAACCCAGAGAGGCCAGCCCCAGCATTTT. Translating it yields CASSIATQRGQPQHF.

The CDR3 reads CASSWGQGFKNEQFF. The CDR3 DNA reads TGTGCCAGCAGCTGGGGACAGGGGTTTAAGAATGAGCAGTTCTTC. This sequence joins TRBV5-8 and TRBJ2-1, with 10 bases matching TRBD1. The germline CDR1 and CDR2 sequences are SGHTS and YDEGEE. V dropped 3 bases and J dropped 7; count of bases not matched to a gene: 7. The CDR3 length is 15 residues.

The genes are TRBV5-1 and TRBJ1-4; the D is unclear. With 4 bases removed from V and 1 base from J, the gap between germline ends came to 8 bases. The germline V gene encodes CDR1 SGHRS and CDR2 YFSETQ. This CDR3 comprises 14 residues. The CDR3 here is CASSPSGTNEKLFF. For the CDR3, the DNA is TGCGCCAGCAGCCCCAGCGGAACTAATGAAAAACTGTTTTTT.

The chain links TRBV6-5 to TRBJ1-6; 7 nucleotides align to TRBD1. The germline V gene has CDR1 MNHEY and CDR2 SVGAGI. The CDR3 has 15 amino acids. V gave up 2 bases and J gave up 7 bases; unmatched junction bases: 5. CDR3 sequence (DNA): TGTGCCAGCAGTTACAGGGGGCTCGGGAATTCACCCCTCCACTTT. As protein: CASSYRGLGNSPLHF.

V gene TRBV19 combines with J gene TRBJ1-2; D gene ambiguous. The V gene's germline CDR1 is LNHDA and CDR2 SQIVND (reference sequence). This CDR3 comprises 11 residues. Trimming took off 4 bases at V and 8 bases at J, with 8 bases between the two ends. The CDR3 coding sequence is TGTGCCAGTAGTACGGGATTCGGCTACACCTTC. Translated: CASSTGFGYTF.